This T cell receptor (beta chain) was identified in a study of monozygotic twins with inflammatory bowel disease. Points from the study as a whole: Reduced clonotype sharing with other individuals was observed in IBD patients relative to healthy twins, especially with disease activity. No repertoire similarity difference was seen between concordant and discordant twins; power was possibly limited.

Per sample, reverse transcription was split into eight reactions. Incorporation of UMIs carrying a 6-nucleotide sample barcode was performed by template switching. TCRdb re-called the 5' RACE reads and gives one entry per CDR3 protein, without DNA. The table counts around 450,000 distinct CDR3 sequences; about 2.4% lies in the top ten. In regard to this clonotype: No antigen is known for it.

This CDR3 is 13 amino acids long. Germline V gene lookup returns CDR1 MNHEY and CDR2 SVGAGI. Sequencing input: blood. The V call is TRBV6-5, the J call TRBJ1-1; the TCRdb call, TRBD1, lacks DNA for checking. This TCR came from a human donor with ulcerative colitis or Crohn's disease, or a healthy co-twin of an affected twin (not recorded which). The CDR3 here is CASSYSRGTEAFF.